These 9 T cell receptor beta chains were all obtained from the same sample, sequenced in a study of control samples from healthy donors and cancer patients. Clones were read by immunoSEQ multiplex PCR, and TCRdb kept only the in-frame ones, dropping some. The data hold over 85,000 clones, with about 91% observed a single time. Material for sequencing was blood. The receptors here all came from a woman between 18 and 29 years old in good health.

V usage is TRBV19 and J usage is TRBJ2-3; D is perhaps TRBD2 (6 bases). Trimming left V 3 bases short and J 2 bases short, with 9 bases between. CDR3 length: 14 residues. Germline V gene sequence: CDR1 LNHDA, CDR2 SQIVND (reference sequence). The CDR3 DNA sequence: TGTGCCAGTAGTATTCGGACTACCACAGATACGCAGTATTTT. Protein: CASSIRTTTDTQYF. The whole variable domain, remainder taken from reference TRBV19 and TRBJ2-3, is DGGITQSPKYLFRKEGQNVTLSCEQNLNHDAMYWYRQDPGQGLRLIYYSQIVNDFQKGDIAEGYSVSREKKESFPLTVTSAQKNPTAFYLCASSIRTTTDTQYFGPGTRLTVL.

The CDR3 is CASSLAVAVIYGYTF. CDR3 in DNA: TGTGCCAGCAGCTTAGCGGTGGCAGTGATCTATGGCTACACCTTC. V usage is TRBV7-9 and J usage is TRBJ1-2; D not certain. Germline loops: CDR1 SEHNR, CDR2 FQNEAQ (reference sequence). The length of the CDR3 is 15 residues. Trimming took 0 bases from V and 4 from J, leaving 12 bases between them.

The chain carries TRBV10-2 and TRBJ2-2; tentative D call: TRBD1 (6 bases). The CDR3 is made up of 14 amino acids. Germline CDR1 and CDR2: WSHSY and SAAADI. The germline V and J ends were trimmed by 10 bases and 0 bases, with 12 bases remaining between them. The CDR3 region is CAIKQGTNTGELFF. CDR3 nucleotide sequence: TGCGCCATAAAACAGGGAACGAACACCGGGGAGCTGTTTTTT.

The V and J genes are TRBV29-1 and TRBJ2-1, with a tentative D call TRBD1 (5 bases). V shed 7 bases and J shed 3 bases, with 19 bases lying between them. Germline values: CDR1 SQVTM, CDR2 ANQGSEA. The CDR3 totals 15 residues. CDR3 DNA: TGCAGCGCCCCCCCTAGGGGCCTTAACTACAATGAGCAGTTCTTC. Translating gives CSAPPRGLNYNEQFF.

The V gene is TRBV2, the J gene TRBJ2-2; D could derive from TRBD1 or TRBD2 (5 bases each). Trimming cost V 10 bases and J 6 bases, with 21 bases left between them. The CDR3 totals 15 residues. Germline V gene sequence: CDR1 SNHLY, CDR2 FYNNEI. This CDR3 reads CATTLGTSFAGELFF. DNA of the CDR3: TGTGCCACCACTTTGGGGACGAGCTTCGCCGGGGAGCTGTTTTTT.

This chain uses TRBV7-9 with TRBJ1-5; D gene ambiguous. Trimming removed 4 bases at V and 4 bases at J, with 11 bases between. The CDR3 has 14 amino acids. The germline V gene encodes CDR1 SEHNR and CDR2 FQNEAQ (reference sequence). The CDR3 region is CASSYGDGNQPQHF. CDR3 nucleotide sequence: TGTGCCAGCAGCTACGGAGACGGGAATCAGCCCCAGCATTTT.

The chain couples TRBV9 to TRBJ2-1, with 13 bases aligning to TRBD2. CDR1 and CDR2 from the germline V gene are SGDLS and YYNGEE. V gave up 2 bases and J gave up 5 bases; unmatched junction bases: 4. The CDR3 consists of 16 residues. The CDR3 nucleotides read TGTGCCAGCAGCGTCCCCGGGACTAGCGGGGACAATGAGCAGTTCTTC. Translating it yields CASSVPGTSGDNEQFF.

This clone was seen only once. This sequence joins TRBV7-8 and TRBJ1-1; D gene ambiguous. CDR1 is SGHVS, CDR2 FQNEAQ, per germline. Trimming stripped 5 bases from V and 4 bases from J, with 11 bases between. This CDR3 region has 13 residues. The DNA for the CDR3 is TGTGCCAGCAGCCCGGCCGCGGGCACTGAAGCTTTCTTT. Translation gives CASSPAAGTEAFF.

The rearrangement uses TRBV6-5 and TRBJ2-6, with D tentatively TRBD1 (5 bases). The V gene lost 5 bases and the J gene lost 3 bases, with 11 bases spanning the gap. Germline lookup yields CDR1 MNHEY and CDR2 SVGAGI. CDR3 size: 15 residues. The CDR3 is CASSTQGFGANVLTF. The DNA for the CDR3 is TGTGCCAGCAGTACCCAGGGCTTTGGGGCCAACGTCCTGACTTTC.